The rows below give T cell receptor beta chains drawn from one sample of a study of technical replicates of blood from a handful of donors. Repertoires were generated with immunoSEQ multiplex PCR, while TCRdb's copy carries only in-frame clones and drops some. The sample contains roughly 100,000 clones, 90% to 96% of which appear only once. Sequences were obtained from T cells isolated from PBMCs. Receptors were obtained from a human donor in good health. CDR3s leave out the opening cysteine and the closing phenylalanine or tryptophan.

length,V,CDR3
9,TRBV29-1,SAGTSWEQY
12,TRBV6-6,ASCRSEKNTEAF
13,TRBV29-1,SVVGLAIGTDTQY
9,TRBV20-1,SARGGEKLF
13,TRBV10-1,ASSEASGVYNEQF
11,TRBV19,ASSTRSRDEQY
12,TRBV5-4,ASSTRTTVYEQY
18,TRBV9,ASSQSPAPRDTWSNYGYT
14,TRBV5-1,ASSPSGTKVYNEQF
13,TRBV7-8,ASSLGTGRRTEAF
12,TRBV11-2,ASSLDRGNYGYT
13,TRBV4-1,ASSPRTVTNEKLF
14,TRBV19,ASSIPTDASYNEQF
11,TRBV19,ASSIRGNQPQH
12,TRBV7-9,ASSSGTGGGKLF
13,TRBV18,ASSYGTGPSYEQY
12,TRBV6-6,ASSLGDNIETQY
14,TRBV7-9,ASTSTVDRSSYEQY